Shown below are 8 T cell receptor beta chains from a single sample sequenced in a study of T cell changes during pregnancy in multiple sclerosis. The assay was immunoSEQ multiplex PCR, and TCRdb's table has in-frame clones only and misses some. The sample lists some 38,000 clones, 94% occurring once. Sequencing used CD4+ T cells from peripheral blood mononuclear cells, obtained in the second trimester of pregnancy. The source is a female donor with multiple sclerosis, enrolled in a pregnancy study.

This clone was picked up one time. The rearrangement joins TRBV6-1 to TRBJ1-5; D is unclear. Germline CDR1 and CDR2: MNHNS and SASEGT. CDR3 size: 14 residues. V dropped 2 bases and J dropped 0 bases, with 5 bases sitting between them. This CDR3 reads CASSEQDSNQPQHF. CDR3 nucleotides: TGTGCCAGCAGTGAACAGGATAGCAATCAGCCCCAGCATTTT.

CDR3 nucleotides: TGCGCCAGCAGTGGACAGGGGGCTACAAACATCTACGAGCAGTACTTC. Protein: CASSGQGATNIYEQYF. The chain employs TRBV10-2 and TRBJ2-7; TRBD1 agrees at 10 bases. From germline, CDR1 is WSHSY and CDR2 SAAADI. The V segment lost 4 bases and the J segment 3 bases; nucleotides outside the gene matches: 9. This CDR3 has 16 residues.

The chain employs TRBV7-8 and TRBJ2-5, with D tentatively TRBD2 (5 bases). Trimming took 1 base from V and 4 from J, leaving 13 bases between them. The CDR3 runs to 15 residues. Germline V lookup: CDR1 SGHVS, CDR2 FQNEAQ. The chain's CDR3 is CASSLGTWDGETQYF. The CDR3 region has the DNA TGTGCCAGCAGCTTAGGGACTTGGGATGGAGAGACCCAGTACTTC.

The chain couples TRBV2 to TRBJ1-3; no clear D. The CDR3 is 14 amino acids. Trimming pared 8 bases from V and 4 bases from J, leaving 15 bases between. Germline V lookup: CDR1 SNHLY, CDR2 FYNNEI. Here the CDR3 DNA reads TGTGCCAGCCACCTAGTACCTTACGGAAACACCATATATTTT. Encoded protein: CASHLVPYGNTIYF.

The chain uses TRBV13 and TRBJ1-5; D gene uncertain. V gave up 0 bases and J gave up 0 bases, with 9 bases separating them. CDR1 PRHDT and CDR2 FYEKMQ come from the germline V gene (reference sequence). The CDR3 is made up of 16 amino acids. This CDR3 reads CASSLGPSNSNQPQHF. Here the CDR3 DNA reads TGTGCCAGCAGCTTAGGCCCGAGTAATAGCAATCAGCCCCAGCATTTT.

The rearrangement uses TRBV5-1 and TRBJ1-2, with 9 bases fitting TRBD1. Trimming cost V 4 bases and J 7 bases; bases outside gene matches: 11. The germline CDR1 and CDR2 sequences are SGHRS and YFSETQ. The CDR3 loop spans 15 amino acids. CDR3 region: CASSLTPGQGSGYTF. CDR3 bases: TGCGCCAGCAGCCTGACTCCGGGACAGGGTTCTGGCTACACCTTC.

The chain is built from TRBV30 and TRBJ2-7, with D tentatively TRBD1 (6 bases). The CDR3 has 13 amino acids. V was trimmed by 5 bases and J by 1 base, leaving 12 bases between them. Germline lookup yields CDR1 GTSNPN and CDR2 SVGIG (reference sequence). For the CDR3, the DNA is TGTGCCTGGGCAACGGGACATTCCTACGAGCAGTACTTC. This gives the protein CAWATGHSYEQYF.

The V gene is TRBV5-4, the J gene TRBJ1-3; D remains unclear. The CDR3 runs 15 residues. The V gene lost 4 bases and the J gene lost 4 bases, with 15 bases spanning the gap. The germline V gene has CDR1 SGHNT and CDR2 YYREEE (reference sequence). CDR3 amino acids: CASSPGREKGNTIYF. CDR3 coding DNA: TGTGCCAGCAGCCCCGGACGGGAGAAAGGAAACACCATATATTTT.